The subject of this entry is one T cell receptor beta chain. The sample is drawn from a study of cytomegalovirus exposure and HLA in healthy donors. PCR involved 60 Vbeta and 13 Jbeta primers. Measured with immunoSEQ multiplex PCR; TCRdb has only the in-frame clones, and not every one. The table shows some 150,000 clones, with more than 60% occurring only once. Trimming pared 2 bases from V and 5 bases from J, leaving 13 bases between. CDR1 is SQVTM, CDR2 ANQGSEA, per germline. CDR3 length equals 13 residues. The receptor was derived from a female donor in good health and CMV-seronegative. Sequences were obtained from PBMCs. This chain links TRBV29-1 with TRBJ2-7; TRBD2 is a possible D gene (6 bases). The CDR3 DNA reads as TGCAGCGTTGAACGGGGGTCGGGGAACGAGCAGTACTTC. It encodes CSVERGSGNEQYF.